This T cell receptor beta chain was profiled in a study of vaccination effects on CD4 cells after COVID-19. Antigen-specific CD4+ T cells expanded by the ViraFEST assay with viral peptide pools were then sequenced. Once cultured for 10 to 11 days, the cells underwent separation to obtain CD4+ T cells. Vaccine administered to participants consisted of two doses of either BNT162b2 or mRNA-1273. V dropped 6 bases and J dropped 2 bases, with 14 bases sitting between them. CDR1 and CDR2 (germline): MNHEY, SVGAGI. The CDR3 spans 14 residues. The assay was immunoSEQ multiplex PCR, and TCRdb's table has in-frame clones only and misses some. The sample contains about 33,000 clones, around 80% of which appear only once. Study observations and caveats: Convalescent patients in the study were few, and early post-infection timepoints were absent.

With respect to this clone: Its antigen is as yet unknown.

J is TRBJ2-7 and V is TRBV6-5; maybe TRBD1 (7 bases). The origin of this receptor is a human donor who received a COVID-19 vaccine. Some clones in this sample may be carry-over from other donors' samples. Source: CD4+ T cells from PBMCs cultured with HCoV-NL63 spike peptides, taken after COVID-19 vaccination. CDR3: CASREGTATYEQYV. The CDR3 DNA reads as TGTGCCAGCAGGGAGGGGACAGCCACCTACGAGCAGTACGTC.